This record looks at one T cell receptor beta chain sequence and its context. Its antigen is not identified. The data were taken from a study of cytomegalovirus exposure and HLA in healthy donors. Whole-study findings and limits: Immune exposure information available was restricted to CMV serostatus.

Amplification used 60 Vbeta primers and 13 Jbeta primers. Only in-frame clones appear in the TCRdb table, and some are missing; sequencing was by immunoSEQ multiplex PCR. The sample holds over 150,000 clones, about two thirds seen once. V lost 2 bases, J lost 1 base, and 17 bases lay in between. This CDR3 contains 17 residues. From germline, CDR1 is MDHEN and CDR2 SYDVKM. This rearrangement joins TRBV28 to TRBJ2-5; TRBD2 is a possible D gene (6 bases). This receptor was taken from a woman aged 18-30 years in good health and CMV-seropositive. The sequenced sample was PBMCs. CDR3 DNA sequence: TGTGCCAGCAGTTTAGGTCCGCGAGGGAGGCGCCAAGAGACCCAGTACTTC. Amino acids: CASSLGPRGRRQETQYF.